A selection of T cell receptor beta chains follows, all from one sample in a study of blood T cell repertoires in COVID-19. Here immunoSEQ multiplex PCR was the method, and the copy in TCRdb shows in-frame clones only, minus some. The sample shows about 250,000 clones, about 83% of them seen only once. Material: peripheral blood. The origin of the receptors is a woman aged 80 or over with COVID-19, enrolled during active disease. The CDR3 runs from the conserved cysteine through the conserved F or W. A D gene is named only where the DNA matches it firmly. Rows may omit the clone size; those that give it use once, few, many or a size class.

TRBJ1-6,NA,NA,TRBV18,CASSLTGSDSPLHF,TGTGCCAGCTCACTAACAGGGTCCGATTCACCCCTCCACTTT
TRBJ1-5,NA,TRBD1,TRBV19,CASSPTGGRRKGNQPQHF,TGTGCCAGTAGTCCCACAGGGGGTCGGAGGAAGGGCAATCAGCCCCAGCATTTT
TRBJ1-6,once,TRBD1,TRBV7-2,CASSTSGQPNSPLHF,TGTGCCAGCAGCACGTCGGGACAGCCTAATTCACCCCTCCACTTT
TRBJ1-3,NA,NA,TRBV3-1/TRBV3-2,CASSPRVGNTIYF,TGTGCCAGCAGCCCCAGGGTTGGAAACACCATATATTTT
TRBJ1-1,NA,NA,TRBV3-1/TRBV3-2,CASSQDAGATEAFF,TGTGCCAGCAGCCAAGATGCCGGTGCCACTGAAGCTTTCTTT
TRBJ2-7,few,TRBD1,TRBV11-2,CASSLGTGTSYEQYF,TGTGCCAGCAGCCTAGGGACAGGGACCTCCTACGAGCAGTACTTC
TRBJ2-2,NA,NA,TRBV2,CASLYDAENTGELFF,TGTGCCAGCCTTTATGATGCAGAGAACACCGGGGAGCTGTTTTTT
TRBJ1-1,NA,NA,TRBV6-5,CASSYSSLGGTEAFF,TGTGCCAGCAGTTACTCATCTTTGGGGGGCACTGAAGCTTTCTTT
TRBJ2-2,few,NA,TRBV5-1,CASSLTVSNTGELFF,TGCGCCAGCAGCTTGACAGTATCGAACACCGGGGAGCTGTTTTTT
TRBJ2-5,once,TRBD1,TRBV10-3,CAISRTGGSQETQYF,TGTGCCATCTCCCGGACAGGGGGATCCCAAGAGACCCAGTACTTC
TRBJ2-1,NA,NA,TRBV29-1,CSVRETRDEQFF,TGCAGCGTTAGGGAAACGCGGGATGAGCAGTTCTTC
TRBJ1-5,NA,NA,TRBV19,CASTNRHGSNSNQPQHF,TGTGCCAGTACCAACCGACATGGGAGTAATAGCAATCAGCCCCAGCATTTT
TRBJ2-7,NA,TRBD1,TRBV2,CARGQGSYEQYF,TGTGCCAGAGGACAGGGCTCCTACGAGCAGTACTTC
TRBJ2-5,NA,TRBD2,TRBV28,CASTSGGAGTQYF,TGTGCCAGCACCAGCGGGGGTGCTGGGACCCAGTACTTC
TRBJ1-2,NA,TRBD1,TRBV6-5,CASSSSGTGNYGYTF,TGTGCCAGCAGTTCCTCTGGGACAGGGAACTATGGCTACACCTTC
TRBJ2-1,NA,TRBD2,TRBV28,CASSFGGLAGSSYNEQFF,TGTGCCAGCAGTTTTGGGGGACTAGCGGGGAGCTCCTACAATGAGCAGTTCTTC
TRBJ1-3,NA,TRBD1,TRBV7-9,CASSIGQGKMNTIYF,TGTGCCAGCAGCATAGGACAGGGGAAAATGAACACCATATATTTT
TRBJ1-1,NA,NA,TRBV27,CASSFRGMNTEAFF,TGTGCCAGCAGTTTTAGGGGAATGAACACTGAAGCTTTCTTT
TRBJ1-4,NA,NA,TRBV5-1,CASSRGASEKLFF,TGCGCCAGCTCCAGGGGCGCAAGTGAAAAACTGTTTTTT
TRBJ2-2,NA,TRBD2,TRBV3-1/TRBV3-2,CASSQGGTSGAGELFF,TGTGCCAGCAGCCAAGGAGGGACTAGCGGGGCCGGGGAGCTGTTTTTT
TRBJ2-6,NA,NA,TRBV19,CASSMGASGANVLTF,TGTGCCAGTAGTATGGGGGCCTCTGGGGCCAACGTCCTGACTTTC
TRBJ2-5,NA,TRBD2,TRBV9,CASSVASGAYQETQYF,TGTGCCAGCAGCGTAGCCAGCGGGGCATACCAAGAGACCCAGTACTTC
TRBJ2-3,NA,NA,TRBV6-5,CASSNPADTQYF,TGTGCCAGCAGTAATCCGGCAGATACGCAGTATTTT
TRBJ1-1,once,NA,TRBV5-1,CASSLVGRGETEAFF,TGCGCCAGCAGCTTGGTTGGCAGGGGAGAGACTGAAGCTTTCTTT
TRBJ1-2,NA,TRBD1,TRBV5-5,CASADRASVYTF,TGTGCCAGCGCGGACAGGGCCTCGGTCTACACCTTC
TRBJ1-6,NA,NA,TRBV6-5,CASGLLWTGNSPLHF,TGTGCCAGCGGACTACTATGGACCGGCAATTCACCCCTCCACTTT
TRBJ1-3,NA,NA,TRBV27,CASSFSGRAGGNTIYF,TGTGCCAGCAGTTTTTCTGGCAGGGCCGGTGGAAACACCATATATTTT
TRBJ1-6,NA,NA,TRBV5-1,CASRNGTSSGSPLHF,TGCGCCAGCAGAAATGGAACCTCTTCGGGTTCACCCCTCCACTTT
TRBJ2-1,NA,TRBD1,TRBV28,CASSLGQGAHEQFF,TGTGCCAGCAGTTTAGGCCAGGGGGCTCATGAGCAGTTCTTC
TRBJ1-1,NA,TRBD1,TRBV10-2,CASRREQGVTEAFF,TGCGCCAGCCGACGGGAACAGGGGGTGACTGAAGCTTTCTTT
TRBJ1-2,few,NA,TRBV3-1/TRBV3-2,CASSERGGGGYGYTF,TGTGCCAGCAGCGAAAGGGGGGGAGGAGGCTATGGCTACACCTTC
TRBJ2-7,few,NA,TRBV27,CASSLSGFGGAFEQYF,TGTGCCAGCAGTTTATCTGGCTTTGGCGGGGCGTTCGAGCAGTACTTC
TRBJ1-1,NA,NA,TRBV5-1,CASSFNREPMDTEAFF,TGCGCCAGCAGCTTTAACAGGGAACCAATGGACACTGAAGCTTTCTTT
TRBJ2-2,NA,NA,TRBV29-1,CSVEQGSNTGELFF,TGCAGCGTTGAGCAGGGATCGAACACCGGGGAGCTGTTTTTT
TRBJ2-7,once,TRBD1,TRBV6-5,CASDRDRASYEQYF,TGTGCCAGTGACCGGGACAGGGCCTCCTACGAGCAGTACTTC
TRBJ1-2,once,NA,TRBV10-2,CASRETHGYTF,TGCGCCAGCAGAGAGACACATGGCTACACCTTC
TRBJ1-2,NA,NA,TRBV5-4,CASSPARELYGYTF,TGTGCCAGCAGCCCGGCTAGGGAGCTCTATGGCTACACCTTC
TRBJ1-5,NA,TRBD1,TRBV19,CASRAGTGVGQPQHF,TGTGCCAGTAGAGCCGGGACAGGGGTTGGTCAGCCCCAGCATTTT
TRBJ1-1,NA,TRBD1,TRBV7-9,CASSRTDRAEAFF,TGTGCCAGCAGCCGGACCGACAGGGCTGAAGCTTTCTTT
TRBJ2-1,few,NA,TRBV7-6,CASSLGKQPLYNEQFF,TGTGCCAGCAGCTTAGGAAAGCAACCCTTGTACAATGAGCAGTTCTTC
TRBJ1-3,few,TRBD1,TRBV6-5,CASRPDRASGNTIYF,TGTGCCAGCAGGCCCGACAGGGCCTCTGGAAACACCATATATTTT
TRBJ2-1,once,TRBD2,TRBV19,CASSTASGRYNEQFF,TGTGCCAGTAGTACCGCTAGCGGGAGGTACAATGAGCAGTTCTTC
TRBJ1-6,NA,TRBD1,TRBV28,CASRHQQGVNSPLHF,TGTGCCAGCAGACATCAACAGGGGGTGAATTCACCCCTCCACTTT
TRBJ1-3,NA,NA,TRBV12-3/TRBV12-4,CASRLIGNTIYF,TGTGCCAGCAGACTTATTGGAAACACCATATATTTT
TRBJ1-1,NA,TRBD1,TRBV4-2,CASSQDFQDRDNTEAFF,TGTGCCAGCAGCCAAGATTTCCAGGACAGGGACAACACTGAAGCTTTCTTT
TRBJ2-1,NA,TRBD2,TRBV4-2,CASSQDPGLAGGGEQFF,TGTGCCAGCAGCCAAGATCCCGGACTAGCGGGGGGGGGTGAGCAGTTCTTC
TRBJ1-1,few,NA,TRBV11-2,CASSSPRDTEAFF,TGTGCCAGCAGCTCCCCCAGGGACACTGAAGCTTTCTTT
TRBJ2-5,NA,NA,TRBV2,CASNRPEYKETQYF,TGTGCCAGCAATAGACCGGAGTATAAAGAGACCCAGTACTTC
TRBJ2-1,NA,TRBD2,TRBV3-1/TRBV3-2,CASSQGTSGGGEQFF,TGTGCCAGCAGCCAAGGAACTAGCGGGGGCGGTGAGCAGTTCTTC
TRBJ1-6,NA,NA,TRBV24-1,CATSDLAEYNSPLHF,TGTGCCACCAGTGATTTGGCTGAGTATAATTCACCCCTCCACTTT